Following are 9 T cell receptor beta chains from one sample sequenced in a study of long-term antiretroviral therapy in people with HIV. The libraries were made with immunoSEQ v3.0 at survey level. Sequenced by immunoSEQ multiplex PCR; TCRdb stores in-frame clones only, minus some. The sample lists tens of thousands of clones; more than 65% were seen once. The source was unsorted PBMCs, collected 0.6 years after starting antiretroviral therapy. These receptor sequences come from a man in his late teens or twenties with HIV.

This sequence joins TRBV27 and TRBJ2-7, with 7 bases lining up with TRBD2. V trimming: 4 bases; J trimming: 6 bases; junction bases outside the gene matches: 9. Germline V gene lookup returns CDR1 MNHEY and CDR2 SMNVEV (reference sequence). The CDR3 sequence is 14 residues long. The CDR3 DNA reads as TGTGCCAGCAGTTCCACCACTAGCGTCGGCGAGCAGTACTTC. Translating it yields CASSSTTSVGEQYF.

CDR3 sequence: CASSLWQRVGEQYF. The DNA for the CDR3 is TGTGCCAGCAGCTTGTGGCAAAGGGTGGGCGAGCAGTACTTC. V and J are TRBV7-2 and TRBJ2-7; D is unresolved. V was shortened by 3 bases and J by 6 bases, with 15 bases between the two germline ends. The CDR3 has 14 amino acids. Germline CDR1 is SGHTA and CDR2 is FQGNSA.

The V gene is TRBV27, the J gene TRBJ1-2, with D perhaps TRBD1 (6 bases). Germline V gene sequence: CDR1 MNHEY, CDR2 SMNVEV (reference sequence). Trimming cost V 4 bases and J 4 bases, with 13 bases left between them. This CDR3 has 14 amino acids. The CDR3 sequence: CASSSGGQTYGYTF. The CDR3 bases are TGTGCCAGCAGTTCTGGGGGGCAGACCTATGGCTACACCTTC.

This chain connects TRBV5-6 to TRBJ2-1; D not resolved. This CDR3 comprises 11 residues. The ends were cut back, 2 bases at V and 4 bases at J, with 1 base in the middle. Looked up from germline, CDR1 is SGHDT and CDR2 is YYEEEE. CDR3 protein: CASSLYNEQFF. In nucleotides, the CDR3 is TGTGCCAGCAGCTTATACAATGAGCAGTTCTTC.

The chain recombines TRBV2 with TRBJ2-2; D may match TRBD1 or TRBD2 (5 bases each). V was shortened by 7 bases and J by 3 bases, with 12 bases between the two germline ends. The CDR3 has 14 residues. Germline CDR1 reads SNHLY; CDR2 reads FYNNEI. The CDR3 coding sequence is TGTGCCAGCAACTCCGGGACCGACACCGGGGAGCTGTTTTTT. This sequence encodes CASNSGTDTGELFF.

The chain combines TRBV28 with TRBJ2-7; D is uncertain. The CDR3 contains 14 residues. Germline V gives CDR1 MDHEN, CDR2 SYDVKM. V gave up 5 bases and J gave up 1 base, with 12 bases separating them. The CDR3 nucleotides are TGTGCCAGCAGTCAAAACAGTGTATCCTACGAGCAGTACTTC. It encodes CASSQNSVSYEQYF.

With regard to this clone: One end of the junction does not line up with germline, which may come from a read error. The DNA of the CDR3 is TGTGCTAGCAGCCCCTTGGCTAGCGGGAGGTCCTACAATGAGCAGTTCTTC. Amino acid sequence: CASSPLASGRSYNEQFF. This chain links TRBV7-7 with TRBJ2-1, with 11 bases lining up with TRBD2. The CDR3 contains 17 residues. CDR1 is SSHAT and CDR2 is FNYEAQ in the germline V gene (reference sequence).

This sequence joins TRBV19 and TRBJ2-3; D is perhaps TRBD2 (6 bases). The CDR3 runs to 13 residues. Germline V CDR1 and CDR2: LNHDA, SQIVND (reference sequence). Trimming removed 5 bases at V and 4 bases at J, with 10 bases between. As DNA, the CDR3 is TGTGCCAGTAGTGTCACTAGCCCAGATACGCAGTATTTT. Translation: CASSVTSPDTQYF.

Written as DNA, the CDR3 is TGTGCCAGCAGCCTACTCAGCTCCTACAATGAGCAGTTCTTC. This gives the protein CASSLLSSYNEQFF. V and J are TRBV6-6 and TRBJ2-1; D call uncertain. Germline V lookup: CDR1 MNHNY, CDR2 SVGAGI (reference sequence). The V end lost 6 bases, the J end lost 0 bases, and 9 bases lay between the germline ends. This CDR3 comprises 14 residues.